The present entry profiles one T cell receptor beta chain with its context. This clone was detected only a few times. Its antigen is unknown. There are no base qualities to consult, and no much larger clone falls within one base. The library was obtained by the immunoSEQ multiplex PCR assay. As stored in TCRdb, this immuneACCESS dataset retains in-frame rearrangements with V and J assigned. A fraction of the clones does not appear; measured against another copy, unresolved V genes explain less than half of the discrepancy, and the remainder lacks a known reason. For this sample there are about 44,000 clones; 65% to 80% appear just once. The ten largest clones capture over 15% of the sample. This sample is part of a study of control samples from healthy donors and cancer patients (dated by TCRdb to 2020 to 2021). Material: formalin-fixed, paraffin-embedded tissue. This sequence originates from a male donor with melanoma.

The CDR3 region: CASKAGSFYGYTF. The bases are TGTGCCAGCAAGGCAGGGAGTTTCTATGGCTACACCTTC. The chain is encoded by TRBV6-5 joined to TRBJ1-2, with a tentative D gene TRBD1 over 5 matching bases. The CDR3 holds 13 amino acids from the cysteine to the phenylalanine. Only the CDR3 part of the read is kept: 39 bases, read in frame from the first base. CDR1 MNHEY and CDR2 SVGAGI are derived from the germline V gene. Trimming costs V 7 bases and J 4 bases, and their ends lie 13 bases apart.